The 22 T cell receptor beta chains given below trace back to one sample, sequenced in a study of cytomegalovirus exposure and HLA in healthy donors. The method was immunoSEQ multiplex PCR; TCRdb's version includes in-frame clones alone and lacks a portion of them. The sample lists roughly 240,000 clones, approximately 87% occurring once. Sequencing used PBMCs. These receptors came from a man younger than 35 in good health and CMV-seronegative.

The V and J genes are TRBV5-7 and TRBJ1-2; 10 nucleotides line up with TRBD1. TRBV5-7 is reported as an ORF; its role is uncertain. CDR3 length equals 17 residues. V gave up 5 bases and J gave up 6 bases; unmatched junction bases: 16. CDR3 amino acids: CASREIQNWGQGHGYTF. CDR3 sequence (DNA): TGTGCCAGCAGAGAGATTCAGAATTGGGGACAGGGGCATGGCTACACCTTC.

The J gene is TRBJ2-7, the V gene TRBV6-1; D remains unclear. The germline V gene encodes CDR1 MNHNS and CDR2 SASEGT. Trimming removed 3 bases at V and 0 bases at J, with 3 bases between. The CDR3 runs 12 residues. The CDR3 DNA reads as TGTGCCAGCAGTGACAGCTCCTACGAGCAGTACTTC. Protein sequence: CASSDSSYEQYF.

The chain employs TRBV27 and TRBJ1-5; possibly TRBD1 for D (5 bases). Germline CDR1 MNHEY, CDR2 SMNVEV (reference sequence). V lost 5 bases and J 4 bases, leaving 18 bases between the germline ends. The CDR3 covers 16 residues. CDR3 nucleotide sequence: TGTGCCAGCAGTGGCCGCAGGGTAGTAGGGAATCAGCCCCAGCATTTT. It codes for CASSGRRVVGNQPQHF.

The rearrangement uses TRBV6-5 and TRBJ1-1, with D maybe TRBD1 (5 bases). CDR3 length: 14 residues. V was shortened by 6 bases and J by 8 bases, with 19 bases between the two germline ends. CDR1 and CDR2 (germline): MNHEY, SVGAGI. The chain's CDR3 is CASSKGWQGKEAFF. CDR3 DNA sequence: TGTGCCAGCAGCAAAGGGTGGCAGGGAAAAGAAGCTTTCTTT.

This chain joins TRBV6-5 and TRBJ2-7; D unclear. V was cut by 2 bases and J by 3 bases, with 14 bases left in between. CDR1 is MNHEY, CDR2 SVGAGI, per germline. The CDR3 spans 15 residues. CDR3 sequence: CASSYDGSGFYEQYF. In nucleotides, the CDR3 is TGTGCCAGCAGTTACGACGGGTCCGGTTTCTACGAGCAGTACTTC.

This chain joins TRBV9 and TRBJ2-1, with TRBD2 identical over 7 bases. Germline trimming cut 0 bases from V and 0 bases from J; bases unmatched to any gene: 9. Germline CDR1 reads SGDLS; CDR2 reads YYNGEE. This CDR3 is 18 amino acids long. The CDR3 reads CASSVGLGLADSYNEQFF. The CDR3 DNA reads TGTGCCAGCAGCGTAGGGTTGGGGCTAGCGGACTCCTACAATGAGCAGTTCTTC.

V gene TRBV6-5 combines with J gene TRBJ2-2, with TRBD1 matching 7 bases. J was trimmed by 5 bases and V by 7 bases; bases with no gene match: 7. Germline CDR1 is MNHEY and CDR2 is SVGAGI. This CDR3 is 14 amino acids long. The CDR3 region has the DNA TGTGCCAGCACCGACAGGGTTGATACCGGGGAGCTGTTTTTT. This encodes CASTDRVDTGELFF.

This clone was detected only a few times. The chain carries TRBV19 and TRBJ1-3; no reliable D call. The CDR3 consists of 15 residues. V was trimmed by 5 bases and J by 0 bases, leaving 11 bases between them. The germline V gene has CDR1 LNHDA and CDR2 SQIVND (reference sequence). The CDR3 loop reads CASSADMTSGNTIYF. The CDR3 DNA follows: TGTGCCAGTAGTGCCGACATGACCTCTGGAAACACCATATATTTT.

The V and J genes are TRBV4-3 and TRBJ1-5; D is uncertain. Trimming stripped 0 bases from V and 0 bases from J, with 9 bases between. This CDR3 contains 16 residues. Germline V lookup: CDR1 LGHNA, CDR2 YSLEER. The CDR3: CASSQDHPDSNQPQHF. The CDR3 DNA reads TGCGCCAGCAGCCAAGATCACCCAGATAGCAATCAGCCCCAGCATTTT.

The chain uses TRBV5-4 and TRBJ2-7; TRBD1 might be the D (6 bases). Germline-derived CDR1 and CDR2 are SGHNT and YYREEE (reference sequence). The CDR3 is 13 amino acids. V dropped 4 bases and J dropped 7 bases, with 15 bases sitting between them. CDR3 residues: CASSASGVREQYF. The CDR3 nucleotides are TGTGCCAGCAGCGCCTCAGGGGTTCGGGAGCAGTACTTC.

The rearrangement uses TRBV4-2 and TRBJ2-7, with D tentatively TRBD2 (5 bases). The CDR3 contains 15 residues. CDR1 LGHNA and CDR2 YNFKEQ come from the germline V gene. The V gene lost 1 base and the J gene lost 4 bases, with 14 bases spanning the gap. In DNA form, the CDR3 reads TGTGCCAGCAGCCAAGTCGGGGTAGGTGCGTACGAGCAGTACTTC. This sequence encodes CASSQVGVGAYEQYF.

The chain employs TRBV6-1 and TRBJ1-5; 8 bases agree with TRBD1. Looked up from germline, CDR1 is MNHNS and CDR2 is SASEGT. The CDR3 extends over 17 amino acids. V was clipped by 4 bases and J by 4 bases; unmatched bases: 12. CDR3 protein: CASSALRTGSLNQPQHF. The CDR3 DNA is TGTGCCAGCAGTGCCTTACGGACAGGGAGTTTGAATCAGCCCCAGCATTTT.

Notes on this clone: Other nucleotide sequences in the sample specify the same CDR3. The rearrangement joins TRBV28 to TRBJ1-5; D possibly corresponds to TRBD1 (5 bases). V gave up 8 bases and J gave up 2 bases, with 7 bases separating them. The CDR3 consists of 12 residues. Per germline, CDR1 MDHEN and CDR2 SYDVKM. The CDR3 DNA sequence: TGTGCCAGCCGGGGGGGCAATCAGCCCCAGCATTTT. The encoded protein is CASRGGNQPQHF.

The chain uses TRBV30 and TRBJ1-2; 7 bases align to TRBD1. CDR3 size: 13 residues. Germline assignment: CDR1 GTSNPN and CDR2 SVGIG (reference sequence). V gave up 4 bases and J gave up 5 bases; unmatched junction bases: 7. The CDR3 DNA reads TGTGCCTGGACCAGGACAGGAAGGTATGGCTACACCTTC. Translation gives CAWTRTGRYGYTF.

The chain recombines TRBV19 with TRBJ1-5; 7 bases line up with TRBD1. After removal of 6 bases from V and 3 bases from J, the junction contained 5 bases not matched to a gene. This CDR3 is built from 14 residues. The germline V gene has CDR1 LNHDA and CDR2 SQIVND (reference sequence). CDR3 coding DNA: TGTGCCAGTAGCCTCGACAGGGTCAATCAGCCCCAGCATTTT. It is translated as CASSLDRVNQPQHF.

The chain links TRBV30 to TRBJ1-1; D is possibly TRBD1 (5 bases). This CDR3 is built from 18 residues. The V and J ends lost 2 bases and 2 bases respectively, with 24 bases between them. In germline, CDR1 is GTSNPN, CDR2 SVGIG (reference sequence). The CDR3 loop reads CAWSLRQNLFTRNTEAFF. Here the CDR3 DNA reads TGTGCCTGGAGTCTCCGACAGAATCTTTTCACACGAAACACTGAAGCTTTCTTT.

This clone was seen a handful of times. CDR3 sequence reads: CASSPGGGYTF. In DNA form, the CDR3 reads TGTGCCAGTAGCCCGGGAGGTGGCTACACCTTC. This chain joins TRBV19 and TRBJ1-2; D remains ambiguous. From germline, CDR1 is LNHDA and CDR2 SQIVND (reference sequence). Between the trimmed V and J ends, which lost 6 bases and 7 bases, there was a span of 9 bases. This CDR3 is 11 amino acids long.

The gene calls are TRBV4-3 and TRBJ1-5, with D perhaps TRBD1 (5 bases). V lost 0 bases, J lost 4 bases, and 13 bases lay in between. Germline CDR1 LGHNA, CDR2 YSLEER. CDR3 length equals 16 residues. CDR3 region: CASSQDRAGLNQPQHF. The CDR3 DNA follows: TGCGCCAGCAGCCAAGATAGGGCAGGGTTGAATCAGCCCCAGCATTTT.

CDR3 in amino acids: CASSSGDIQTQYF. The CDR3 DNA sequence: TGCGCCAGCAGCTCCGGGGACATACAGACCCAGTACTTC. V usage is TRBV5-1 and J usage is TRBJ2-5; tentative D call: TRBD1 (6 bases). The CDR3 contains 13 residues. Germline-derived CDR1 and CDR2 are SGHRS and YFSETQ. V was clipped by 3 bases and J by 6 bases, with 12 bases between them.

V is TRBV15 and J is TRBJ2-1, with 8 bases fitting TRBD2. There are 14 residues in the CDR3. Germline V gene lookup returns CDR1 LNHNV and CDR2 YYDKDF (reference sequence). Trimming at V came to 2 bases and at J to 4 bases, leaving 1 base not matched to a gene. The CDR3 spells CATSRREGYNEQFF. The CDR3 region has the DNA TGTGCCACCAGCAGACGGGAGGGTTACAATGAGCAGTTCTTC. Supplemented by reference TRBV15 and TRBJ2-1, the full variable domain reads DAMVIQNPRYQVTQFGKPVTLSCSQTLNHNVMYWYQQKSSQAPKLLFHYYDKDFNNEADTPDNFQSRRPNTSFCFLDIRSPGLGDTAMYLCATSRREGYNEQFFGPGTRLTVL.

The J gene is TRBJ2-7, the V gene TRBV28, with D uncertain. The V end was cut by 2 bases, the J end by 6 bases, with 11 bases between. In germline, CDR1 is MDHEN, CDR2 SYDVKM. The CDR3 totals 13 residues. The CDR3 loop is CASSLPQAGEQYF. The CDR3 region has the DNA TGTGCCAGCAGTTTACCCCAGGCTGGCGAGCAGTACTTC.

The chain has TRBV27 and TRBJ1-5; no definite D call. The CDR3 covers 15 residues. The germline gives CDR1 MNHEY, CDR2 SMNVEV (reference sequence). V was trimmed by 6 bases and J by 0 bases, leaving 12 bases between them. The CDR3 is CASSQTSYSNQPQHF. Written as DNA, the CDR3 is TGTGCCAGCAGCCAGACAAGTTATAGCAATCAGCCCCAGCATTTT.